The source of this TCR beta chain is a study of cytomegalovirus exposure and HLA in healthy donors. The V gene lost 4 bases and the J gene lost 6 bases, with 21 bases spanning the gap. This CDR3 has 17 residues. Per germline, CDR1 LGHNA and CDR2 YSLEER. PCR was performed using 60 Vbeta and 13 Jbeta primers. Libraries were prepared by immunoSEQ multiplex PCR; TCRdb keeps only in-frame clonotypes and omits some of them. Of 90,000 to 140,000 clones in the sample, about 80% were seen once. The sample taken for sequencing was PBMCs. The sequence was obtained from a man aged 40-50 years in good health and CMV-seropositive. The V gene is TRBV4-3, the J gene TRBJ2-2; tentatively, D is TRBD1 (5 bases). This CDR3 is CASSPDRMVGRAGELFF. CDR3 bases: TGCGCCAGCAGCCCCGACAGAATGGTCGGCCGGGCCGGGGAGCTGTTTTTT.